This TCR beta chain stems from a study of technical replicates of blood from a handful of donors. Germline assignment: CDR1 SGDLS and CDR2 YYNGEE. CDR3 size: 16 residues. Trimming removed 0 bases from V and 1 base from J, with 12 bases in between. Clones were sequenced by immunoSEQ multiplex PCR, and TCRdb holds only the in-frame ones, with some missing. There are about 70,000 clones in the sample; around nine tenths occur only once, and around 0.41% lies in the top ten. Input material: T cells isolated from PBMCs. The chain combines TRBV9 with TRBJ2-3, with D possibly matching TRBD1 (6 bases). The receptor's source is a human donor in good health. CDR3 protein: CASSVAQGPGTDTQYF. CDR3 nucleotides: TGTGCCAGCAGCGTAGCTCAGGGGCCGGGCACAGATACGCAGTATTTT. The variable domain in full, with the rest retrieved from reference TRBV9 and TRBJ2-3, is DSGVTQTPKHLITATGQRVTLRCSPRSGDLSVYWYQQSLDQGLQFLIQYYNGEERAKGNILERFSAQQFPDLHSELNLSSLELGDSALYFCASSVAQGPGTDTQYFGPGTRLTVL.